This TCR beta chain was obtained from a study of T cell responses to AZD1222 COVID-19 vaccine. Findings and limits, study-wide: Two AZD1222 doses significantly raised spike-specific TCR breadth and depth over controls. Donors in the cohort were predominantly white British and more often female, and clonal diversity was possibly underestimated. CD4 TCRs linked to vaccination spanned spike, dominating at 160-218 and 743-854.

Second doses were pooled across both intervals (about 4 or about 12 weeks). In its sample, this clone was seen once. What it binds is not known. Other DNA sequences in the sample encode the same CDR3. CDR1 is SGHKS, CDR2 YYEKEE, per germline (reference sequence). V was clipped by 3 bases and J by 6 bases; unmatched bases: 2. The CDR3 is 12 residues long. The table came from immunoSEQ multiplex PCR; TCRdb's copy has only in-frame clones and leaves some out. The profile shows about 270,000 clones, about 94% of them singletons. Sequenced material: peripheral blood, taken 28 days after the second AZD1222 dose. The receptor comes from an adult who received the AZD1222 COVID-19 vaccine. The chain joins TRBV5-5 to TRBJ2-7; 8 nucleotides match TRBD1. The CDR3 nucleotides are TGTGCCAGCAGCTGGGACAGGCGCGAGCAGTACTTC. Translation: CASSWDRREQYF.